Below, 22 T cell receptor beta chains from the same sample are listed, as sequenced in a study of tumor T cells in aggressive B-cell lymphoma. Using immunoSEQ multiplex PCR, the repertoire was profiled, and TCRdb retains in-frame clones only, with some absent. The sample contains 5,900 or so clones, approximately 80% of which appear only once. Input material: tumor tissue. The receptors originated from an adult with diffuse large B cell lymphoma.

A single count supports this clone. The rearrangement joins TRBV5-1 to TRBJ2-5; TRBD2 matches 8 bases. The J call is in doubt because the DNA end fits TRBJ2-7 better. The V gene's germline CDR1 is SGHRS and CDR2 YFSETQ. This CDR3 is 14 amino acids long. The CDR3 sequence is CASSFRGGGYEQYF. The DNA of the CDR3 is TGCGCCAGCAGCTTCCGGGGGGGAGGCTACGAGCAGTACTTC.

The chain joins TRBV6-1 to TRBJ1-5; D might be TRBD1 (6 bases). Germline CDR1 reads MNHNS; CDR2 reads SASEGT. The CDR3 totals 16 residues. Trimming removed 3 bases from V and 7 bases from J, with 19 bases in between. The chain's CDR3 is CASSDPPTGLDQPQHF. CDR3 sequence (DNA): TGTGCCAGCAGTGACCCCCCGACAGGATTAGACCAGCCCCAGCATTTT.

The gene calls are TRBV7-3 and TRBJ2-1; the match to TRBD2 covers 7 bases. Germline-derived CDR1 and CDR2 are SGHTA and FQGTGA. This CDR3 region has 13 residues. J gave up 8 bases and V 3 bases, and 4 bases lay outside the gene matches. CDR3 region: CASSFGGIDEQFF. The CDR3 bases are TGTGCCAGCAGCTTCGGGGGGATCGATGAGCAGTTCTTC.

About this clone itself: The junction departs from germline at one end; a sequencing error may be responsible. For the CDR3, the DNA is TGTGCCAGCAAAGACAGGGGCTCTCCCGCGTCCTTCTTC. Translated: CASKDRGSPASFF. The chain carries TRBV5-6 and TRBJ2-7; 8 positions agree with TRBD1. The CDR3 totals 13 residues. Per germline, CDR1 SGHDT and CDR2 YYEEEE.

V and J are TRBV27 and TRBJ2-7; maybe TRBD2 (6 bases). Trimming removed 3 bases from V and 4 bases from J, with 19 bases in between. The CDR3 totals 16 residues. Germline-derived CDR1 and CDR2 are MNHEY and SMNVEV (reference sequence). For the CDR3, the DNA is TGTGCCAGCAGTTTGTACCGCGGGAAAGCAGTTTACGAGCAGTACTTC. Translating gives CASSLYRGKAVYEQYF.

The count of this clone is one. The rearrangement links TRBV6-5 to TRBJ2-3, with a weak D call TRBD1 (6 bases). The CDR3 covers 16 residues. With 4 bases removed from V and 0 bases from J, the gap between germline ends came to 14 bases. Germline V CDR1 and CDR2: MNHEY, SVGAGI. The CDR3 region is CASSFQGIVSTDTQYF. The CDR3 bases are TGTGCCAGCAGTTTTCAGGGGATAGTTAGCACAGATACGCAGTATTTT.

The V gene is TRBV9, the J gene TRBJ2-7; D perhaps matches TRBD1 (6 bases). CDR1 is SGDLS and CDR2 is YYNGEE in the germline V gene. This CDR3 has 12 residues. Between the trimmed V and J ends, which lost 4 bases and 6 bases, there was a span of 11 bases. The CDR3 DNA reads as TGTGCCAGCAGCCAGGGGTCCCGCGAGCAGTACTTC. It encodes CASSQGSREQYF.

The genes are TRBV9 and TRBJ2-7; 7 bases fit TRBD1. The CDR3 runs to 14 residues. In germline, CDR1 is SGDLS, CDR2 YYNGEE. With 0 bases clipped from V and 5 bases from J, the junction kept 5 bases outside the gene matches. The CDR3: CASSVEGQLDEQYF. DNA of the CDR3: TGTGCCAGCAGCGTAGAGGGACAGCTCGACGAGCAGTACTTC.

The CDR3 nucleotides are TGTGCCAGCAGCTTTAGGTCCCATGATGTAGCGGGAGGGGGTGAGCAGTTCTTC. Translated: CASSFRSHDVAGGGEQFF. The V call is TRBV7-8, the J call TRBJ2-1; 11 bases are a match to TRBD2. CDR1 is SGHVS and CDR2 is FQNEAQ in the germline V gene. The CDR3 loop spans 18 amino acids. V shed 3 bases and J 9 bases; nucleotides not matched to a gene: 16.

This clone was recorded only once. V is TRBV28 and J is TRBJ2-7, with 14 bases lining up with TRBD2. The V and J ends lost 3 bases and 5 bases, in that order; junction bases with no gene match: 6. Per germline, CDR1 MDHEN and CDR2 SYDVKM. The CDR3 length is 16 residues. The CDR3 region has the DNA TGTGCCAGCAGTTTGACTAGCGGGAGGGCCGGGAACGAGCAGTACTTC. Its protein is CASSLTSGRAGNEQYF.

This chain connects TRBV21-1 to TRBJ2-7; TRBD1, the table's D call, was not compared with the DNA. TRBV21-1 is given as a pseudogene. The CDR3 is made up of 19 amino acids. In DNA form, the CDR3 reads TGTGCCAGCAGCAGCAAAGAGGGGGACCGCTCAGCCTATTCCACCGAGCAGTACTTC. Translating it yields CASSSKEGDRSAYSTEQYF.

The chain uses TRBV29-1 and TRBJ2-3, with 8 bases lining up with TRBD2. Trimming removed 4 bases from V and 0 bases from J; junction bases left unmatched: 6. The CDR3 sequence is 15 residues long. The germline CDR1 and CDR2 sequences are SQVTM and ANQGSEA. CDR3 nucleotide sequence: TGCAGCGTTGCTTTCGTAGCGGGAAGCACAGATACGCAGTATTTT. Amino acid sequence: CSVAFVAGSTDTQYF.

V and J are TRBV6-6 and TRBJ1-3, with unresolved D. The ends were cut back, 7 bases at V and 1 base at J, with 11 bases in the middle. Germline assignment: CDR1 MNHNY and CDR2 SVGAGI (reference sequence). The CDR3 is made up of 14 amino acids. The CDR3 reads CASNSPGSGNTIYF. CDR3 bases: TGTGCCAGCAACTCACCGGGGTCTGGAAACACCATATATTTT.

This sequence joins TRBV10-2 and TRBJ2-1, with 11 bases aligning to TRBD2. Germline-derived CDR1 and CDR2 are WSHSY and SAAADI. The CDR3 is made up of 13 amino acids. V was clipped by 4 bases and J by 9 bases; unmatched bases: 2. CDR3 residues: CASSASGRPEQFF. The CDR3 DNA reads as TGCGCCAGCAGTGCTAGCGGGAGGCCTGAGCAGTTCTTC.

The chain employs TRBV27 and TRBJ1-2, with D possibly being TRBD1 (6 bases). This CDR3 is built from 13 residues. Trimming shortened V by 2 bases and J by 8 bases, and 12 bases separated the two germline ends. CDR1 is MNHEY and CDR2 is SMNVEV in the germline V gene (reference sequence). Here the CDR3 DNA reads TGTGCCAGCAGTTTAACGAACCAGGGGGGCTACACCTTC. The encoded protein is CASSLTNQGGYTF.

The chain joins TRBV15 to TRBJ2-7; 8 bases map to TRBD1. Germline lookup yields CDR1 LNHNV and CDR2 YYDKDF (reference sequence). This CDR3 region has 16 residues. Trimming removed 5 bases from V and 4 bases from J; junction bases left unmatched: 13. CDR3 amino acids: CATSPGQGATSYEQYF. CDR3 coding DNA: TGTGCCACCAGCCCAGGACAGGGTGCGACGTCGTACGAGCAGTACTTC.

The chain links TRBV28 to TRBJ2-1, with D maybe TRBD1 (5 bases). Trimming pared 5 bases from V and 3 bases from J, leaving 17 bases between. CDR3 size: 16 residues. Looked up from germline, CDR1 is MDHEN and CDR2 is SYDVKM. The CDR3 loop reads CASSRSTAYNYNEQFF. DNA of the CDR3: TGTGCCAGCAGTCGATCGACAGCGTATAACTACAATGAGCAGTTCTTC.

This sequence joins TRBV28 and TRBJ2-5, with D possibly matching TRBD1 (5 bases). The J call may be faulty, since TRBJ2-7 better matches the DNA end. The germline gives CDR1 MDHEN, CDR2 SYDVKM. The CDR3 is made up of 14 amino acids. The CDR3 loop reads CASSSLRAIYEQYF. In nucleotides, the CDR3 is TGTGCCAGCAGCTCCCTCAGGGCTATCTACGAGCAGTACTTC.

The chain employs TRBV4-2 and TRBJ2-1; TRBD1 aligns across 8 bases. Germline V lookup: CDR1 LGHNA, CDR2 YNFKEQ. The length of the CDR3 is 16 residues. The ends lost 0 bases at V and 9 bases at J; junction bases unmatched: 10. The CDR3 bases are TGTGCCAGCAGCCAAGATTCCAGGGGGCGAGTCGGTGAGCAGTTCTTC. As protein: CASSQDSRGRVGEQFF.

The genes are TRBV4-1 and TRBJ2-7, with D possibly TRBD1 on 6 matching bases. V shed 3 bases and J shed 3 bases, with 24 bases lying between them. The CDR3 has 18 residues. CDR1 is MGHRA and CDR2 is YSYEKL in the germline V gene. This CDR3 is CASSQARGTGPKIYEQYF. The CDR3 DNA is TGCGCCAGCAGCCAGGCGAGGGGGACCGGGCCCAAAATCTACGAGCAGTACTTC.

The chain joins TRBV5-4 to TRBJ2-2, with D unresolved. Trimming removed 3 bases at V and 6 bases at J, with 15 bases between. CDR3 length: 15 amino acids. The germline V gene encodes CDR1 SGHNT and CDR2 YYREEE (reference sequence). The CDR3 sequence: CASSSYRLAPGELFF. CDR3 bases: TGTGCCAGCAGCTCGTACCGTTTAGCCCCCGGGGAGCTGTTTTTT.

This clone has a handful of counts. J is TRBJ2-1 and V is TRBV4-1; 9 bases line up with TRBD2. This CDR3 is built from 16 residues. Germline values: CDR1 MGHRA, CDR2 YSYEKL. With 1 base clipped from V and 7 bases from J, the junction kept 8 bases outside the gene matches. CDR3 bases: TGCGCCAGCAGCCAAGTTGGCGGGAGGGCCAAGAATGAGCAGTTCTTC. Protein sequence: CASSQVGGRAKNEQFF.